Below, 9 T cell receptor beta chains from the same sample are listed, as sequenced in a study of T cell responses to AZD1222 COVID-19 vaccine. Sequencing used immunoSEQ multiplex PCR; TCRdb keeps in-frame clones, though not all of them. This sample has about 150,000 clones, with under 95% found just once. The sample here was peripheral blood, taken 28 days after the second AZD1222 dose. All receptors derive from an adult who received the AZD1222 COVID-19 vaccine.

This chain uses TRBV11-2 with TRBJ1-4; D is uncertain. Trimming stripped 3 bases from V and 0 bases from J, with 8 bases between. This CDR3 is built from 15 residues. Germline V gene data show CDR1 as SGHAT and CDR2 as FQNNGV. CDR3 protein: CASSLGAATNEKLFF. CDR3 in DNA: TGTGCCAGCAGCTTGGGCGCGGCAACTAATGAAAAACTGTTTTTT.

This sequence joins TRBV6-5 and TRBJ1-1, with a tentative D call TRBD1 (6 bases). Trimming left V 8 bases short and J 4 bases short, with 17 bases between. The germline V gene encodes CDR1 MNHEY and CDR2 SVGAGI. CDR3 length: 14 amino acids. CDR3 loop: CASAYRAVGTEAFF. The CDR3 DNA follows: TGTGCCAGCGCATACAGGGCGGTGGGCACTGAAGCTTTCTTT.

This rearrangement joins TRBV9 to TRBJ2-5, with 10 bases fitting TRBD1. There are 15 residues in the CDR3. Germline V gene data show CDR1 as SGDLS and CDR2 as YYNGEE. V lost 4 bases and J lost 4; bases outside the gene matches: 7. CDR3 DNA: TGTGCCAGCAGCTCAGGGACAGGGGTCGTAGAGACCCAGTACTTC. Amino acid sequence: CASSSGTGVVETQYF.

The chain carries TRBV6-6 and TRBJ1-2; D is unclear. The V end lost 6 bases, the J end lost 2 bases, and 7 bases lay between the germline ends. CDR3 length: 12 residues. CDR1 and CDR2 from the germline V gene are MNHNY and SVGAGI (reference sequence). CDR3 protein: CASRPQNYGYTF. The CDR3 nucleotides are TGTGCCAGCAGACCCCAAAACTATGGCTACACCTTC.

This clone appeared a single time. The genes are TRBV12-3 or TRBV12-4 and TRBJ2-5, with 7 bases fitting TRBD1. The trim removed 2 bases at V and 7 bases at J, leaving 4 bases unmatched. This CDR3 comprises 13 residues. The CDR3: CASSLTGDATQYF. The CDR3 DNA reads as TGTGCCAGCAGTTTAACAGGGGATGCGACCCAGTACTTC.

The CDR3 bases are TGTGCCAGCAGCTCCTACAGGGGGGACACTGAAGCTTTCTTT. Translating it yields CASSSYRGDTEAFF. This chain connects TRBV7-2 to TRBJ1-1, with TRBD1 matching 8 bases. CDR1 is SGHTA and CDR2 is FQGNSA in the germline V gene. This CDR3 is 14 amino acids long. Trimming cost V 4 bases and J 3 bases; bases outside gene matches: 4.

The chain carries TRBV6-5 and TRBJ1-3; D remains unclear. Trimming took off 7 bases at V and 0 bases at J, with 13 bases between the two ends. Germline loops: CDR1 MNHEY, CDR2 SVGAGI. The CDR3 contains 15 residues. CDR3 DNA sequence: TGTGCCAGCACAAGGGCCCCTAACTCTGGAAACACCATATATTTT. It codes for CASTRAPNSGNTIYF.

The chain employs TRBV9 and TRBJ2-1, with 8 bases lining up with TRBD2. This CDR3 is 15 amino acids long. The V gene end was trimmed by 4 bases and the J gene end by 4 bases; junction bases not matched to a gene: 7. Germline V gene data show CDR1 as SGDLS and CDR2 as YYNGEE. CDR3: CASSRDGGGYNEQFF. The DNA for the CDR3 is TGTGCCAGCAGCCGGGACGGCGGGGGGTACAATGAGCAGTTCTTC. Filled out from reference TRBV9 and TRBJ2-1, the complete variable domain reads DSGVTQTPKHLITATGQRVTLRCSPRSGDLSVYWYQQSLDQGLQFLIQYYNGEERAKGNILERFSAQQFPDLHSELNLSSLELGDSALYFCASSRDGGGYNEQFFGPGTRLTVL.

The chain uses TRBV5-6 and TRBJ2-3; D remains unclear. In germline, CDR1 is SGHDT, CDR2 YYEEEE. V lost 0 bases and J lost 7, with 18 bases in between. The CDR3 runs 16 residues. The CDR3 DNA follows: TGTGCCAGCAGCTTGGCCCTGACACCGACCACGAATACGCAGTATTTT. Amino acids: CASSLALTPTTNTQYF. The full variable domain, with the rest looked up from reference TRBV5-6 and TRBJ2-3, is DAGVTQSPTHLIKTRGQQVTLRCSPKSGHDTVSWYQQALGQGPQFIFQYYEEEERQRGNFPDRFSGHQFPNYSSELNVNALLLGDSALYLCASSLALTPTTNTQYFGPGTRLTVL.